The sample holds a few counts of the clone carrying this TCR beta chain. This entry is derived from a study of T cells in Graves' hyperthyroidism and ophthalmopathy. Authors of the study amplified TCR beta CDR3 regions from RNA transcripts. A first-round RT-PCR of the TCR CDR3 used the HTBI primer set. One entry per CDR3 protein results from TCRdb running MiXCR on the multiplex PCR reads. This sample has around 450,000 distinct CDR3 sequences, with about 15% found just once. Sequencing input: blood. The TCR originated in a woman between 18 and 29 years old with Graves' hyperthyroidism.

The CDR3 loop reads CASSLAEWGGVKFF. Written as DNA, the CDR3 is TGTGCCAGCAGCTTAGCGGAATGGGGGGGGGTAAAGTTCTTC. The V call is TRBV7-9, the J call TRBJ2-1; 7 bases agree with TRBD2. The ends lost 0 bases at V and 14 bases at J; junction bases unmatched: 10. Looked up from germline, CDR1 is SEHNR and CDR2 is FQNEAQ (reference sequence). There are 14 residues in the CDR3.